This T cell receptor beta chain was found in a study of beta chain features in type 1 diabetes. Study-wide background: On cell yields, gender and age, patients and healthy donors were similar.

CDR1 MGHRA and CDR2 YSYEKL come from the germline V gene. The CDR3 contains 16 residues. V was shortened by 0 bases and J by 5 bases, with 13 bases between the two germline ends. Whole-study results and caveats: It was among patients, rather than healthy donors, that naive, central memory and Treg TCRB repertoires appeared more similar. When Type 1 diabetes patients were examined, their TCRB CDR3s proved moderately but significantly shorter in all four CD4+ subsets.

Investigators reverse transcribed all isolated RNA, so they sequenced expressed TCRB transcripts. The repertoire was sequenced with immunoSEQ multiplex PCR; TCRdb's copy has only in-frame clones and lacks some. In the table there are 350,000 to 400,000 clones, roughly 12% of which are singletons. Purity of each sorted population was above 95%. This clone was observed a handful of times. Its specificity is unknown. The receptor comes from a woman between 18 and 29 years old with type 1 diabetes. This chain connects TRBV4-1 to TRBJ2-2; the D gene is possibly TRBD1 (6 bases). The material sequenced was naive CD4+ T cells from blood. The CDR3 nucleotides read TGCGCCAGCAGCCAAGAGGGGACACGCGCAACCGGGGAGCTGTTTTTT. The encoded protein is CASSQEGTRATGELFF.